Below, 22 T cell receptor beta chains from the same sample are listed, as sequenced in a study of T cells in Graves' hyperthyroidism and ophthalmopathy (dated by TCRdb to 2018 to 2020). Libraries were built with multiplex PCR. These reads were obtained on an Illumina HiSeq 2000. TCR beta CDR3 regions were amplified from RNA transcripts. The TCR CDR3 was subjected to a first round of RT-PCR using the HTBI primer set and the Qiagen OneStep RT-PCR kit. Using fastp at Q25 and MiXCR, TCRdb reprocessed the public reads and kept productive beta chains. Rows matching on CDR3 protein sequence are summarized as one entry with the most common DNA and genes. The sample has 350,000 or so distinct CDR3 sequences on record, approximately 18% of them singletons. The ten most abundant clones make up more than 30% of the sample. The source material was blood. The receptors derive from a woman in her 30s with Graves' hyperthyroidism that later progressed to Graves' ophthalmopathy.

The V gene is TRBV19, the J gene TRBJ1-2; tentatively, D is TRBD1 (5 bases). Trimming left V 3 bases short and J 0 bases short, with 14 bases between. Looked up from germline, CDR1 is LNHDA and CDR2 is SQIVND (reference sequence). The CDR3 is 16 amino acids. CDR3 DNA: TGTGCCAGTAGTATCTACAAGGAGGGGCCTAACTATGGCTACACCTTC. Encoded protein: CASSIYKEGPNYGYTF.

This clonotype was observed many times. The V gene is TRBV12-3 or TRBV12-4, the J gene TRBJ2-5; D unresolved. The V end was cut by 6 bases, the J end by 1 base, with 9 bases between. The CDR3 is 13 residues long. CDR3 bases: TGTGCCAGCAGGTCCTGGGCCCAAGAGACCCAGTACTTC. Its translation: CASRSWAQETQYF.

This clonotype was counted ten times or more. This chain joins TRBV6-2 or TRBV6-3 and TRBJ2-7; D is possibly TRBD1 (6 bases). This CDR3 contains 14 residues. Germline V gives CDR1 MNHEY, CDR2 SVGEGT. With 7 bases removed from V and 2 bases from J, the gap between germline ends came to 15 bases. The CDR3: CASNAARGTYEQYF. The CDR3 DNA is TGTGCCAGCAATGCGGCGAGGGGGACCTACGAGCAGTACTTC.

This clonotype has a count of ten or more. The V gene is TRBV28, the J gene TRBJ1-1; D is ambiguous. The germline V gene encodes CDR1 MDHEN and CDR2 SYDVKM. With 3 bases removed from V and 4 bases from J, the gap between germline ends came to 12 bases. The CDR3 loop spans 14 amino acids. CDR3 DNA sequence: TGTGCCAGCAGTTTTAGGGTTGGTGCCACTGAAGCTTTCTTT. Encoded protein: CASSFRVGATEAFF.

The CDR3 DNA is TGTGCCAGCCGGAGGATCCAGGGGGGAGACTATGGCTACACCTTC. It yields the protein CASRRIQGGDYGYTF. This chain links TRBV19 with TRBJ1-2, with 7 bases identical to TRBD1. V trimming: 9 bases; J trimming: 3 bases; junction bases outside the gene matches: 13. Looked up from germline, CDR1 is LNHDA and CDR2 is SQIVND (reference sequence). This CDR3 is 15 amino acids long.

This clonotype has a count of ten or more. The chain is built from TRBV7-9 and TRBJ1-2; D is ambiguous. This CDR3 contains 13 residues. Germline V gives CDR1 SEHNR, CDR2 FQNEAQ (reference sequence). V shed 2 bases and J shed 8 bases, with 12 bases lying between them. CDR3 sequence: CASSLSWVGGYTF. The CDR3 DNA reads TGTGCCAGCAGCTTAAGCTGGGTTGGAGGCTACACCTTC.

The V gene is TRBV28, the J gene TRBJ1-2, with D hard to call. V lost 7 bases to trimming and J lost 1 base, with 25 bases between them. Germline-derived CDR1 and CDR2 are MDHEN and SYDVKM. This CDR3 has 18 residues. The CDR3 spells CASITAKLTAQNNYGYTF. CDR3 in DNA: TGTGCCAGCATCACCGCCAAACTCACCGCCCAAAATAACTATGGCTACACCTTC.

At least ten counts were recorded for this clonotype. The rearrangement uses TRBV2 and TRBJ2-7; D is uncertain. This CDR3 contains 10 residues. CDR1 and CDR2 (germline): SNHLY, FYNNEI. The V end was cut by 11 bases, the J end by 7 bases, with 12 bases between. In DNA, the CDR3 is TGTGCCGGTGAGAGACAAGAGCAGTACTTC. Amino acid sequence: CAGERQEQYF.

In regard to this clonotype: This sequence may be a read error, since a much larger clone differs from it by one base. The chain combines TRBV18 with TRBJ2-2; D is perhaps TRBD1 or TRBD2 (5 bases each). The CDR3 runs to 15 residues. Germline loops: CDR1 KGHSH, CDR2 LQKENI. This CDR3 reads CASSPGLAGTGERFF. In nucleotides, the CDR3 is TGTGCCAGCTCACCAGGGCTAGCTGGGACCGGGGAGCGGTTTTTT.

The chain carries TRBV29-1 and TRBJ2-7; 7 bases map to TRBD1. This CDR3 is 13 amino acids long. Losses at the gene ends were 6 bases for V and 2 bases for J; bases not matched to a gene: 7. In germline, CDR1 is SQVTM, CDR2 ANQGSEA. The CDR3 DNA sequence: TGCAGCGTAAGGACAGGAAGAACCTACGAGCAGTACTTC. Protein: CSVRTGRTYEQYF.

This clonotype was seen ten or more times. The rearrangement links TRBV27 to TRBJ2-7, with 9 positions matching TRBD2. The length of the CDR3 is 14 residues. The germline V gene encodes CDR1 MNHEY and CDR2 SMNVEV (reference sequence). V gave up 2 bases and J gave up 5 bases; unmatched junction bases: 4. CDR3 loop: CASSLAGGRHEQYF. DNA of the CDR3: TGTGCCAGCAGTTTAGCGGGAGGGCGCCACGAGCAGTACTTC.

This clonotype was recorded at least ten times. This sequence joins TRBV6-1 and TRBJ1-5; a possible D gene is TRBD1 (5 bases). CDR1 MNHNS and CDR2 SASEGT come from the germline V gene. V lost 8 bases and J lost 6, with 17 bases in between. This CDR3 region has 14 residues. Written as DNA, the CDR3 is TGTGCCAGCGATACTGGGGGTTCGGGTCAGCCCCAGCATTTT. Protein product: CASDTGGSGQPQHF.

This clonotype was seen at least ten times. V usage is TRBV29-1 and J usage is TRBJ1-2; D unclear. Trimming removed 8 bases from V and 2 bases from J, with 18 bases in between. Germline CDR1 reads SQVTM; CDR2 reads ANQGSEA. The length of the CDR3 is 14 residues. CDR3 sequence reads: CSSSRHARNYGYTF. The CDR3 nucleotides read TGCAGCTCATCACGGCATGCTCGGAACTATGGCTACACCTTC.

This clonotype was seen at least ten times. The chain couples TRBV6-2 or TRBV6-3 to TRBJ1-1; D is ambiguous. The V end lost 2 bases, the J end lost 4 bases, and 14 bases lay between the germline ends. This CDR3 comprises 15 residues. From germline, CDR1 is MNHEY and CDR2 SVGEGT. The CDR3 here is CASSYGGVGGTEAFF. The CDR3 nucleotides are TGTGCCAGCAGTTACGGTGGGGTGGGAGGCACTGAAGCTTTCTTT.

This clonotype was recorded at least ten times. The chain couples TRBV24-1 to TRBJ2-3, with 11 nucleotides matching TRBD1. V lost 2 bases and J lost 2; bases outside the gene matches: 5. Per the germline V gene, CDR1 is KGHDR and CDR2 is SFDVKD. The CDR3 length is 17 residues. The CDR3 bases are TGTGCCACCAGTGATTCTGGACAGGGGGCGCCCACAGATACGCAGTATTTT. It codes for CATSDSGQGAPTDTQYF.

This clonotype was detected ten times or more. J is TRBJ2-2 and V is TRBV29-1; 9 bases are shared with TRBD1. Trimming removed 7 bases from V and 5 bases from J; junction bases left unmatched: 5. The germline V gene has CDR1 SQVTM and CDR2 ANQGSEA. The CDR3 runs to 13 residues. CDR3 DNA: TGCAGCGCGACAGGGGGGGCTACCGGGGAGCTGTTTTTT. Translation gives CSATGGATGELFF.

This clonotype was counted at least ten times. The chain carries TRBV27 and TRBJ2-1, with 11 positions matching TRBD2. After removal of 6 bases from V and 3 bases from J, the junction contained 4 bases not matched to a gene. CDR1 and CDR2 from the germline V gene are MNHEY and SMNVEV (reference sequence). This CDR3 spans 15 amino acids. The CDR3 sequence is CASSFGTSGYNEQFF. The CDR3 DNA is TGTGCCAGCAGCTTCGGGACTAGCGGCTACAATGAGCAGTTCTTC.

This clonotype was counted ten times or more. The V call is TRBV12-3 or TRBV12-4, the J call TRBJ1-3; D gene ambiguous. Trimming left V 6 bases short and J 0 bases short, with 21 bases between. This CDR3 comprises 18 residues. CDR3 sequence reads: CASSTGFVVRGSGNTIYF. The DNA of the CDR3 is TGTGCCAGCAGCACGGGGTTCGTGGTACGGGGCTCTGGAAACACCATATATTTT.

J is TRBJ2-2 and V is TRBV14; D not resolved. V dropped 1 base and J dropped 1 base, with 7 bases sitting between them. Germline loops: CDR1 SGHDN, CDR2 FVKESK. The CDR3 runs to 15 residues. Here the CDR3 reads CASSQVGRNTGELFF. As DNA, the CDR3 is TGTGCCAGCAGCCAAGTAGGCCGGAACACCGGGGAGCTGTTTTTT.

This clonotype was seen many times. The chain couples TRBV11-2 to TRBJ2-1; 11 bases map to TRBD2. The V gene's germline CDR1 is SGHAT and CDR2 FQNNGV. The CDR3 consists of 16 residues. V lost 6 bases to trimming and J lost 7 bases; unmatched junction nucleotides: 11. DNA of the CDR3: TGTGCCAGCAGGGAAGCCACTAGCGGGAGAGGGAATGAGCAGTTCTTC. Translated: CASREATSGRGNEQFF.

This clonotype has a count of ten or more. This chain links TRBV5-1 with TRBJ1-2, with TRBD1 as a possible D gene (5 bases). Germline loops: CDR1 SGHRS, CDR2 YFSETQ. Trimming left V 0 bases short and J 5 bases short, with 11 bases between. This CDR3 comprises 14 residues. The CDR3 loop is CASSLGGTDYGYTF. For the CDR3, the DNA is TGCGCCAGCAGCTTGGGAGGGACGGATTATGGCTACACCTTC.

This clonotype was seen repeatedly, ten times or more. The V call is TRBV28, the J call TRBJ2-1; 9 positions agree with TRBD2. Germline V gene lookup returns CDR1 MDHEN and CDR2 SYDVKM. The CDR3 loop spans 15 amino acids. Germline trimming cut 8 bases from V and 3 bases from J; bases unmatched to any gene: 8. The CDR3 bases are TGTGCCAGCCTGGCGACTAGCGGAAACTACAATGAGCAGTTCTTC. Translation gives CASLATSGNYNEQFF. The full variable domain, completed using reference TRBV28 and TRBJ2-1, is DVKVTQSSRYLVKRTGEKVFLECVQDMDHENMFWYRQDPGLGLRLIYFSYDVKMKEKGDIPEGYSVSREKKERFSLILESASTNQTSMYLCASLATSGNYNEQFFGPGTRLTVL.